Listed below are T cell receptor beta chains from one sample, sequenced in a study of cytomegalovirus exposure and HLA in healthy donors. Using immunoSEQ multiplex PCR, the repertoire was profiled, and TCRdb retains in-frame clones only, with some absent. Its table lists about 77,000 clones. Material: PBMCs. Source of these receptors: a man between 50 and 59 years old in good health and CMV-seropositive. The CDR3 runs from the conserved cysteine through the conserved F or W. The D gene is left open where the match is weak.

j_gene,d_gene,v_gene,CDR3aa,CDR3nt
TRBJ2-1,TRBD1,TRBV15,CATSLDRGRNEQFF,TGTGCCACCAGCTTGGACAGGGGGCGAAATGAGCAGTTCTTC
TRBJ1-3,TRBD1,TRBV5-4,CASSPTGGNTIYF,TGTGCCAGCAGCCCGACAGGGGGAAACACCATATATTTT
TRBJ1-2,NA,TRBV18,CASSPSGGPYGYTF,TGTGCCAGCTCACCCTCCGGAGGGCCCTATGGCTACACCTTC
TRBJ2-1,TRBD1,TRBV5-1,CASSLTGEGSYNEQFF,TGCGCCAGCAGCTTAACAGGGGAAGGGTCCTACAATGAGCAGTTCTTC
TRBJ2-7,NA,TRBV9,CASSVGASAAEEQYF,TGTGCCAGCAGCGTAGGGGCTAGCGCTGCAGAAGAGCAGTACTTC
TRBJ1-4,NA,TRBV9,CASSLSGQGGEKLFF,TGTGCCAGCAGCCTCAGTGGGCAGGGAGGTGAAAAACTGTTTTTT
TRBJ1-1,NA,TRBV5-1,CASSLEPGGSTEAFF,TGCGCCAGCAGCTTGGAGCCGGGAGGGAGCACTGAAGCTTTCTTT
TRBJ2-5,NA,TRBV5-1,CASSLEGVQETQYF,TGCGCCAGCAGCTTGGAGGGAGTCCAAGAGACCCAGTACTTC
TRBJ2-3,NA,TRBV5-1,CASSFQMDTQYF,TGCGCCAGCAGCTTCCAAATGGATACGCAGTATTTT
TRBJ2-7,NA,TRBV5-1,CASSLAGGPTYEQYF,TGCGCCAGCAGCTTGGCCGGGGGACCGACCTACGAGCAGTACTTC
TRBJ2-3,NA,TRBV4-2,CASSPEWSRGGDTQYF,TGTGCCAGCAGCCCAGAGTGGAGTAGGGGGGGAGATACGCAGTATTTT
TRBJ1-2,NA,TRBV9,CASSLYNYGYTF,TGTGCCAGCAGCCTTTATAACTATGGCTACACCTTC
TRBJ1-2,TRBD1,TRBV6-5,CASFKGGQGGGYTF,TGTGCCAGCTTTAAGGGCGGACAGGGCGGTGGCTACACCTTC
TRBJ1-1,NA,TRBV9,CASSRGDTEAFF,TGTGCCAGCAGCCGGGGGGACACTGAAGCTTTCTTT
TRBJ2-7,NA,TRBV12-5,CASGLVVASYYEQYF,TGTGCTAGTGGTTTGGTAGTGGCCTCCTACTACGAGCAGTACTTC
TRBJ2-3,NA,TRBV9,CASSVDTRGAGDTQYF,TGTGCCAGCAGCGTAGATACCCGGGGGGCGGGGGATACGCAGTATTTT
TRBJ1-1,TRBD1,TRBV6-5,CASSYGDRGGTEAFF,TGTGCCAGCAGTTACGGGGACAGGGGGGGAACTGAAGCTTTCTTT
TRBJ1-1,NA,TRBV6-1,CASKEVPSGEAFF,TGTGCCAGCAAGGAGGTGCCCTCGGGAGAAGCTTTCTTT
TRBJ1-1,TRBD1,TRBV12-5,CASGVGTGGPGGTEAFF,TGTGCTAGTGGTGTCGGGACAGGGGGCCCGGGGGGCACTGAAGCTTTCTTT
TRBJ2-7,NA,TRBV7-2,CASSLRHLGEQYF,TGTGCCAGCAGCCTCCGACATTTAGGCGAGCAGTACTTC
TRBJ2-3,NA,TRBV30,CAWSGGGTDTQYF,TGTGCCTGGAGTGGCGGCGGCACAGATACGCAGTATTTT
TRBJ1-5,TRBD1,TRBV6-1,CASSEGSWTGRGQPQHF,TGTGCCAGCAGTGAGGGAAGTTGGACAGGGCGAGGGCAGCCCCAGCATTTT
TRBJ1-1,NA,TRBV7-3,CASSLSGALLRDTEAFF,TGTGCCAGCAGCTTATCGGGTGCGCTGCTTCGGGACACTGAAGCTTTCTTT
TRBJ1-2,NA,TRBV9,CASSLRVNYGYTF,TGTGCCAGCAGCTTACGGGTTAACTATGGCTACACCTTC
TRBJ2-3,NA,TRBV27,CASSFDTGGVDTQYF,TGTGCCAGCAGTTTCGATACCGGGGGAGTAGATACGCAGTATTTT
TRBJ1-1,TRBD1,TRBV30,CAWSGQTNTEAFF,TGTGCCTGGTCGGGACAGACGAACACTGAAGCTTTCTTT
TRBJ1-2,NA,TRBV9,CASSPLGGKGSYTF,TGTGCCAGCAGCCCTCTAGGGGGTAAGGGGAGCTACACCTTC
TRBJ2-5,TRBD1,TRBV10-3,CAISGGQQETQYF,TGTGCCATCAGTGGGGGACAGCAAGAGACCCAGTACTTC
TRBJ1-4,NA,TRBV5-1,CASSRDTEGKLFF,TGCGCCAGCAGCCGCGATACCGAGGGAAAACTGTTTTTT
TRBJ2-1,NA,TRBV7-7,CASSRDTQNEQFF,TGTGCCAGCAGCCGTGACACCCAGAATGAGCAGTTCTTC
TRBJ2-1,NA,TRBV5-1,CASSLGVSYNEQFF,TGCGCCAGCAGCTTAGGGGTTTCCTACAATGAGCAGTTCTTC
TRBJ2-1,NA,TRBV2,CASSVRDNEQFF,TGTGCCAGCAGTGTACGCGACAATGAGCAGTTCTTC
TRBJ2-7,TRBD1,TRBV28,CASSLHGTGGIEQYF,TGTGCCAGCAGTTTGCACGGGACAGGGGGCATCGAGCAGTACTTC
TRBJ2-7,NA,TRBV7-9,CASSLVVSGAYEQYF,TGTGCCAGCAGCTTAGTTGTTAGCGGCGCCTACGAGCAGTACTTC
TRBJ1-4,NA,TRBV27,CASRSAGISEKLFF,TGTGCCAGCAGGTCGGCAGGGATCTCTGAAAAACTGTTTTTT
TRBJ1-5,NA,TRBV30,CAWSVVQGGQPQHF,TGTGCCTGGAGTGTAGTGCAGGGTGGCCAGCCCCAGCATTTT
TRBJ2-3,TRBD1,TRBV5-6,CASSRTGQTNTDTQYF,TGTGCCAGCAGCCGTACGGGACAGACCAACACAGATACGCAGTATTTT
TRBJ2-3,TRBD2,TRBV7-2,CASSFYSGSTDTQYF,TGTGCCAGCAGCTTCTACAGCGGGAGTACAGATACGCAGTATTTT
TRBJ1-1,NA,TRBV25-1,CASSEQEGRKNTEAFF,TGTGCCAGCAGTGAGCAGGAGGGGCGGAAGAACACTGAAGCTTTCTTT
TRBJ1-1,TRBD1,TRBV7-9,CASSLPGGGIPSTEAFF,TGTGCCAGCAGCTTGCCAGGGGGAGGCATTCCGAGCACTGAAGCTTTCTTT
TRBJ2-5,TRBD2,TRBV4-1,CASSQAGRGGRETQYF,TGCGCCAGCAGCCAAGCGGGGCGGGGGGGCCGAGAGACCCAGTACTTC
TRBJ2-3,TRBD2,TRBV5-1,CASSLDGLAGITDTQYF,TGCGCCAGCAGCTTGGACGGACTAGCGGGAATCACAGATACGCAGTATTTT
TRBJ2-7,NA,TRBV5-1,CASSLAVGERFKEQYF,TGCGCCAGCAGCTTGGCGGTAGGGGAAAGATTTAAAGAGCAGTACTTC
TRBJ1-1,NA,TRBV7-8,CASSLLAGNTEAFF,TGTGCCAGCAGCTTATTGGCGGGGAACACTGAAGCTTTCTTT
TRBJ2-4,NA,TRBV5-4,CASSPDSASGNIQYF,TGTGCCAGCAGCCCGGACAGTGCTAGTGGGAACATTCAGTACTTC
TRBJ1-2,NA,TRBV18,CASSPPNEDGYTF,TGTGCCAGCTCACCACCGAATGAGGATGGCTACACCTTC
TRBJ1-1,TRBD1,TRBV19,CASSPRTGGESTEAFF,TGTGCCAGTAGTCCTAGGACAGGGGGCGAGAGCACTGAAGCTTTCTTT
TRBJ2-1,NA,TRBV18,CASSPIDGLANNEQFF,TGTGCCAGCTCACCTATTGATGGGTTAGCGAACAATGAGCAGTTCTTC